The text below deals with one TCR beta chain. What it binds is not known. This sample's time point: pre-sensitization, week 0. The treatment was: therapeutic diphenylcyclopropenone sensitization with weekly scalp DPC. Non-pregnant alopecia patients aged 18 to 70, suitable for DPC therapy. The data derive from a study of human T cells and chemical hapten exposure. Study-wide points: While controls formed fewer of them, expanded TCRs formed significantly more large CDR3 similarity clusters.

Trimming stripped 1 base from V and 3 bases from J, with 6 bases between. The germline gives CDR1 SGHAT, CDR2 FQDESV (reference sequence). The CDR3 spans 13 residues. TCRdb passed the RACE reads through MiXCR, listing each CDR3 protein once. The sample consists of 300,000 to 450,000 distinct CDR3 sequences, around 5.5% of them appearing once. This sequence joins TRBV11-1 and TRBJ1-1, with D unclear. The source is a woman aged 18-30 years with alopecia areata. Some clones in this sample may be carry-over from other donors' samples. The sequenced sample was whole blood, obtained in connection with sensitization to the hapten diphenylcyclopropenone (DPC). The CDR3 region is CASSLEVYTEAFF. The CDR3 coding sequence is TGTGCCAGCAGCTTAGAGGTTTACACTGAAGCTTTCTTT.